This T cell receptor (beta chain) was captured by sequencing in a study of spatial heterogeneity in lung cancer. Looking at the study overall: Raw-read counts averaged over ten per unique TCR and UMI combination.

In its sample, this clonotype was seen many times. Between the trimmed V and J ends, which lost 2 bases and 2 bases, there was a span of 11 bases. CDR1 and CDR2 from the germline V gene are LNHDA and SQIVND (reference sequence). This CDR3 spans 15 amino acids. A unique molecular identifier was carried by every single TCR cDNA molecule. MiXCR was run by TCRdb on the 5' RACE reads, yielding one entry per CDR3 protein. In the table there are 10,000 to 11,000 distinct CDR3 sequences, more than 6% of which are singletons. Time point of the sample: sample taken at primary tumor resection. There were around 72 donors, all of them untreated patients with early-stage non-small cell lung cancer. Whole RNA from tumor, nontumor lung or frozen PBMC was sequenced unsorted.

Sequencing used normal lung tissue next to the tumor, obtained at surgery. This chain connects TRBV19 to TRBJ2-3; no reliable D call. The TCR sequence derives from a male donor with early-stage non-small cell lung cancer. The CDR3 coding sequence is TGTGCCAGTAGTATAAGACACCTCCTCACAGATACGCAGTATTTT. Translated: CASSIRHLLTDTQYF.